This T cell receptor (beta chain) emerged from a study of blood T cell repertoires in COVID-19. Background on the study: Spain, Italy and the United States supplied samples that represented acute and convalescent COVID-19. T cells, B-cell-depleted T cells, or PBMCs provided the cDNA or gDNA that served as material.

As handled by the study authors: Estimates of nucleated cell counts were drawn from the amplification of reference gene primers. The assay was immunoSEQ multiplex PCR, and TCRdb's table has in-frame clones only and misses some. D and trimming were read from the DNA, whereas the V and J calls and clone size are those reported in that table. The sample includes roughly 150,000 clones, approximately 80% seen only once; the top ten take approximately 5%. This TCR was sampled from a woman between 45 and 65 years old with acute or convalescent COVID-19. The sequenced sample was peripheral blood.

The CDR3, as DNA: TGTGCCAGCAGCTTAGCCCCGGTGACAATCAATTCACCCCTCCACTTT. It translates to CASSLAPVTINSPLHF. V gene TRBV7-2 combines with J gene TRBJ1-6; no clear D gene. Trimming cost V 0 bases and J 7 bases, with 13 bases left between them. Per the germline V gene, CDR1 is SGHTA and CDR2 is FQGNSA. CDR3 length: 16 residues.